The 23 T cell receptor beta chains below all came from one sample that was sequenced in a study of cytomegalovirus exposure and HLA in healthy donors. The PCR had 60 Vbeta and 13 Jbeta primers. Assay used: immunoSEQ multiplex PCR; TCRdb lists only in-frame clones, some missing. Of more than 150,000 clones in the sample, less than 90% were seen once. Sequencing was performed on PBMCs. The receptors here all came from a girl less than two years old in good health and CMV-seronegative.

The J gene is TRBJ2-2, the V gene TRBV7-2, with D perhaps TRBD2 (6 bases). This CDR3 spans 14 amino acids. Germline CDR1 is SGHTA and CDR2 is FQGNSA. Deletions cut 4 bases from V and 4 bases from J, with 10 bases between. In nucleotides, the CDR3 is TGTGCCAGCAGCTACGGGACTCGCACCGGGGAGCTGTTTTTT. It codes for CASSYGTRTGELFF.

This chain joins TRBV6-5 and TRBJ1-1, with 8 bases identical to TRBD1. Germline loops: CDR1 MNHEY, CDR2 SVGAGI. Losses at the gene ends were 6 bases for V and 5 bases for J; bases not matched to a gene: 5. The CDR3 covers 13 residues. CDR3 in amino acids: CASREQGGTEAFF. The CDR3 region has the DNA TGTGCCAGCAGAGAACAGGGGGGGACTGAAGCTTTCTTT.

This clone occurred once. The chain combines TRBV7-2 with TRBJ2-1; D unclear. CDR3 length equals 16 residues. Germline V gene lookup returns CDR1 SGHTA and CDR2 FQGNSA. V lost 0 bases to trimming and J lost 0 bases, with 9 bases between them. CDR3 amino acids: CASSLAGDPSYNEQFF. The CDR3 DNA reads TGTGCCAGCAGCTTAGCCGGAGACCCCTCCTACAATGAGCAGTTCTTC.

This rearrangement joins TRBV5-8 to TRBJ1-2; the match to TRBD1 covers 12 bases. The length of the CDR3 is 18 residues. In germline, CDR1 is SGHTS, CDR2 YDEGEE. The V gene end was trimmed by 1 base and the J gene end by 0 bases; junction bases not matched to a gene: 7. This CDR3 is CASSLSRDRGRPNYGYTF. The CDR3 DNA is TGTGCCAGCAGCTTGTCCCGGGACAGGGGGCGTCCTAACTATGGCTACACCTTC.

This chain uses TRBV13 with TRBJ1-1; TRBD1 is a possible D gene (6 bases). Trimming pared 3 bases from V and 1 base from J, leaving 12 bases between. This CDR3 spans 15 amino acids. In germline, CDR1 is PRHDT, CDR2 FYEKMQ (reference sequence). The chain's CDR3 is CASSFMTGPNTEAFF. The CDR3 DNA reads as TGTGCCAGCAGCTTCATGACAGGACCGAACACTGAAGCTTTCTTT.

CDR3 loop: CASSQGLAESTDTQYF. Here the CDR3 DNA reads TGCGCCAGCAGCCAAGGACTAGCGGAGAGCACAGATACGCAGTATTTT. The chain is built from TRBV5-1 and TRBJ2-3; 10 bases map to TRBD2. V lost 4 bases, J lost 0 bases, and 5 bases stayed unmatched. Looked up from germline, CDR1 is SGHRS and CDR2 is YFSETQ. This CDR3 has 16 residues. Full variable domain (missing parts from reference TRBV5-1 and TRBJ2-3): KAGVTQTPRYLIKTRGQQVTLSCSPISGHRSVSWYQQTPGQGLQFLFEYFSETQRNKGNFPGRFSGRQFSNSRSEMNVSTLELGDSALYLCASSQGLAESTDTQYFGPGTRLTVL.

The rearrangement links TRBV10-2 to TRBJ2-7; the D gene is possibly TRBD2 (5 bases). In germline, CDR1 is WSHSY, CDR2 SAAADI. CDR3 length equals 13 residues. Deletions cut 3 bases from V and 6 bases from J, with 12 bases between. The CDR3 sequence is CASSELSGIEQYF. In DNA form, the CDR3 reads TGCGCCAGCAGTGAACTTTCGGGGATCGAGCAGTACTTC.

The genes are TRBV2 and TRBJ1-2; D might be TRBD1 (5 bases). V lost 11 bases, J lost 2 bases, and 12 bases lay in between. The CDR3 extends over 12 amino acids. CDR1 and CDR2 from the germline V gene are SNHLY and FYNNEI. Here the CDR3 reads CAVLTENYGYTF. CDR3 DNA: TGTGCCGTACTGACAGAGAACTATGGCTACACCTTC.

Only one count was recorded for this clone. This chain joins TRBV5-6 and TRBJ1-4; 9 bases map to TRBD1. V dropped 1 base and J dropped 8; count of bases not matched to a gene: 6. Germline V gene data show CDR1 as SGHDT and CDR2 as YYEEEE. CDR3 length: 15 amino acids. CDR3 sequence reads: CASSLNRGLEEKLFF. CDR3 DNA: TGTGCCAGCAGCTTGAACAGGGGGCTAGAGGAAAAACTGTTTTTT.

The chain links TRBV10-3 to TRBJ1-5; the match to TRBD1 covers 9 bases. CDR3 length: 14 residues. Trimming cost V 3 bases and J 7 bases; bases outside gene matches: 4. In germline, CDR1 is ENHRY, CDR2 SYGVKD. CDR3 nucleotides: TGTGCCATCAGTGAAGAGGACAGGGGCCAGCCCCAGCATTTT. Translation gives CAISEEDRGQPQHF.

The genes are TRBV5-1 and TRBJ2-5; TRBD2 agrees at 12 bases. CDR1 SGHRS and CDR2 YFSETQ come from the germline V gene. Germline trimming cut 4 bases from V and 2 bases from J; bases unmatched to any gene: 6. This CDR3 region has 16 residues. CDR3 sequence (DNA): TGCGCCAGCAGCCTCCCGACTAGCGGGGGTCAAGAGACCCAGTACTTC. Translating gives CASSLPTSGGQETQYF.

There are a few counts of this clone. V is TRBV6-6 and J is TRBJ1-1; D unresolved. The V and J ends lost 3 bases and 3 bases respectively, with 5 bases between them. The CDR3 has 12 amino acids. CDR1 and CDR2 (germline): MNHNY, SVGAGI (reference sequence). CDR3 protein: CASSYPDTEAFF. The CDR3 region has the DNA TGTGCCAGCAGTTATCCGGACACTGAAGCTTTCTTT.

The chain has TRBV27 and TRBJ1-1, with 9 positions matching TRBD1. CDR3 length: 14 amino acids. CDR1 and CDR2 (germline): MNHEY, SMNVEV (reference sequence). Trimming at V came to 4 bases and at J to 6 bases, leaving 6 bases not matched to a gene. In DNA, the CDR3 is TGTGCCAGCAGTTCGGACAGGGGAACCGCTGAAGCTTTCTTT. This sequence encodes CASSSDRGTAEAFF.

The chain joins TRBV6-1 to TRBJ2-1; D not resolved. Between the trimmed V and J ends, which lost 10 bases and 6 bases, there was a span of 19 bases. The CDR3 length is 14 residues. CDR1 MNHNS and CDR2 SASEGT come from the germline V gene. The CDR3 sequence: CATDTVTYPNEQFF. CDR3 sequence (DNA): TGTGCCACCGACACCGTAACCTACCCCAATGAGCAGTTCTTC.

This chain's CDR3 is CASSQSLTEDGYTF. CDR3 DNA: TGCGCCAGCAGTCAATCGTTAACAGAAGATGGCTACACCTTC. This chain uses TRBV23-1 with TRBJ1-2; D unclear. TRBV23-1 is sorted into the ORF group, with uncertain function. The V end lost 0 bases, the J end lost 6 bases, and 11 bases lay between the germline ends. CDR3 length: 14 residues.

This clone appeared a few times. The CDR3 DNA is TGTGCCAGCAGACAAACAGGGTCGGTTTCTTTTGGCTACACCTTC. It yields the protein CASRQTGSVSFGYTF. This chain joins TRBV6-5 and TRBJ1-2, with D perhaps TRBD1 (6 bases). V lost 6 bases and J lost 7, with 21 bases in between. The CDR3 extends over 15 amino acids. Germline V gives CDR1 MNHEY, CDR2 SVGAGI.

This chain links TRBV6-5 with TRBJ2-7; 10 bases fit TRBD1. Germline CDR1 is MNHEY and CDR2 is SVGAGI. The V and J ends lost 4 bases and 4 bases, in that order; junction bases with no gene match: 7. The CDR3 is 15 residues long. The CDR3 is CASSSSRDRGYEQYF. The CDR3 nucleotides read TGTGCCAGCAGTTCAAGCCGGGACAGGGGTTACGAGCAGTACTTC.

The chain joins TRBV19 to TRBJ2-2; tentative D call: TRBD1 (7 bases). V was clipped by 4 bases and J by 0 bases, with 15 bases between them. This CDR3 has 17 amino acids. Germline V gene lookup returns CDR1 LNHDA and CDR2 SQIVND (reference sequence). CDR3 sequence reads: CASSTRRGPPNTGELFF. In nucleotides, the CDR3 is TGTGCCAGTAGTACCCGGAGGGGGCCCCCGAACACCGGGGAGCTGTTTTTT. Variable domain in full (rest from reference TRBV19 and TRBJ2-2): DGGITQSPKYLFRKEGQNVTLSCEQNLNHDAMYWYRQDPGQGLRLIYYSQIVNDFQKGDIAEGYSVSREKKESFPLTVTSAQKNPTAFYLCASSTRRGPPNTGELFFGEGSRLTVL.

The genes are TRBV4-1 and TRBJ1-5, with TRBD1 as a possible D gene (6 bases). This CDR3 has 13 amino acids. V gave up 8 bases and J gave up 7 bases, with 15 bases separating them. Germline V CDR1 and CDR2: MGHRA, YSYEKL. The CDR3 loop is CASGLAGDQPQHF. The CDR3 DNA reads as TGCGCCAGCGGGCTGGCAGGGGACCAGCCCCAGCATTTT.

In this sample, this clone turned up once. V usage is TRBV6-6 and J usage is TRBJ2-7; D is possibly TRBD1 (6 bases). The length of the CDR3 is 13 residues. The germline V gene encodes CDR1 MNHNY and CDR2 SVGAGI (reference sequence). Trimming removed 5 bases at V and 4 bases at J, with 12 bases between. The DNA for the CDR3 is TGTGCCAGCAGTGGAAACAGGGATTACGAGCAGTACTTC. As protein: CASSGNRDYEQYF.

This chain joins TRBV7-3 and TRBJ2-2; 9 nucleotides match TRBD1. The CDR3 spans 15 residues. With V trimmed by 5 bases and J by 3 bases, 4 bases remained unmatched. Germline values: CDR1 SGHTA, CDR2 FQGTGA. The CDR3 loop is CASSIQGADTGELFF. Here the CDR3 DNA reads TGTGCCAGCAGCATACAGGGGGCGGACACCGGGGAGCTGTTTTTT. Full variable domain (outside the CDR3, taken from reference TRBV7-3 and TRBJ2-2): GAGVSQTPSNKVTEKGKYVELRCDPISGHTALYWYRQSLGQGPEFLIYFQGTGAADDSGLPNDRFFAVRPEGSVSTLKIQRTERGDSAVYLCASSIQGADTGELFFGEGSRLTVL.

The V gene is TRBV25-1, the J gene TRBJ2-2, with TRBD1 matching over 8 bases. The CDR3 is 15 amino acids. The germline V gene encodes CDR1 MGHDK and CDR2 SYGVNS. The V segment lost 6 bases and the J segment 4 bases; nucleotides outside the gene matches: 7. The CDR3 loop is CASRALTGGTGELFF. CDR3 DNA sequence: TGTGCCAGCAGAGCGCTCACAGGGGGCACCGGGGAGCTGTTTTTT.

The V gene is TRBV13, the J gene TRBJ2-1; 8 bases align to TRBD1. Germline CDR1 reads PRHDT; CDR2 reads FYEKMQ (reference sequence). CDR3 length: 17 residues. V trimming: 5 bases; J trimming: 5 bases; junction bases outside the gene matches: 14. CDR3 in amino acids: CASSPTQGAIGDNEQFF. CDR3 nucleotide sequence: TGTGCCAGCAGCCCAACTCAGGGGGCAATAGGGGACAATGAGCAGTTCTTC. Complete variable domain (other parts from reference TRBV13 and TRBJ2-1): AAGVIQSPRHLIKEKRETATLKCYPIPRHDTVYWYQQGPGQDPQFLISFYEKMQSDKGSIPDRFSAQQFSDYHSELNMSSLELGDSALYFCASSPTQGAIGDNEQFFGPGTRLTVL.